The source of this TCR beta chain is a study of T cells in Graves' hyperthyroidism and ophthalmopathy. Overall study results and limits: Model-based prediction identified ophthalmopathy a median about 7 months prior to its onset. Ophthalmopathy was told apart from stable hyperthyroidism by a 13 V-J model.

Authors of the study amplified TCR beta CDR3 regions from RNA transcripts. The HTBI set primed first-round TCR CDR3 RT-PCR. TCRdb recomputed calls from the multiplex PCR reads with MiXCR, one row per CDR3 protein. The table has hundreds of thousands of distinct CDR3 sequences, approximately 24% seen once. This clonotype was recorded many times. The antigen is unknown. The germline V and J ends were trimmed by 3 bases and 6 bases, with 12 bases remaining between them. CDR3 length: 14 residues. This chain joins TRBV12-3 or TRBV12-4 and TRBJ1-5; no clear D gene. The sequence derives from a woman in her twenties or thirties with Graves' ophthalmopathy. Material for sequencing was blood. In nucleotides, the CDR3 is TGTGCCAGCAGTTTCCAGGTTTCGGTTCAGCCCCAGCATTTT. It encodes CASSFQVSVQPQHF.